This T cell receptor beta chain was captured by sequencing in a study of T cell changes during pregnancy in multiple sclerosis. This clone is a singleton in its sample. This table comes from immunoSEQ multiplex PCR, and its TCRdb copy is limited to in-frame clones, with some not included. The sample yields over 55,000 clones, roughly 88% seen once. Trimming stripped 3 bases from V and 4 bases from J, with 12 bases between. This CDR3 region has 14 residues. In germline, CDR1 is SGHTA, CDR2 FQGNSA. This sequence was found in a female donor in good health, enrolled as a control in a pregnancy study. This sample comprised peripheral blood, obtained after pregnancy. The rearrangement uses TRBV7-2 and TRBJ1-2; D is ambiguous. CDR3 sequence: CASSFPGRSYGYTF. In DNA form, the CDR3 reads TGTGCCAGCAGCTTTCCGGGAAGGTCCTATGGCTACACCTTC.